This T cell receptor (beta chain) originates from a study of shared clonotypes between healthy human individuals. Execution of the assay was at deep level. Only in-frame clones appear in the TCRdb table, and some are missing; sequencing was by immunoSEQ multiplex PCR. The sample consists of more than 2 million clones, about 93% of them appearing once. The CDR3 runs 14 residues. Between the trimmed V and J ends, which lost 1 base and 5 bases, there was a span of 12 bases. Germline V CDR1 and CDR2: MNHNS, SASEGT. CD45RO-negative cells were positively selected for CCR7, leaving out terminally differentiated effector memory CD45RA+ cells. Notes on the study in general: Investigators collected only blood, and repertoires in tissues likely differ.

Turning to this clone: Its specificity is not known.

The receptor was derived from a man between 18 and 29 years old in good health. Some clones in this sample may be carry-over from other donors' samples. The sample consisted of naive CD8+ T cells from PBMCs. The chain employs TRBV6-1 and TRBJ2-7; D ambiguous. CDR3: CASSEVSRSHEQYF. The CDR3 DNA reads as TGTGCCAGCAGTGAAGTGAGCAGGTCCCACGAGCAGTACTTC.